This is a list of T cell receptor beta chains from one sample in a study of cytomegalovirus exposure and HLA in healthy donors. Assay used: immunoSEQ multiplex PCR; TCRdb lists only in-frame clones, some missing. In the table there are over 150,000 clones, 82% of which are singletons. Sequencing was performed on PBMCs. The origin of the receptors is a man aged 45-65 years in good health and CMV-seropositive. Both conserved end residues are part of each CDR3. Each record gives: D gene, V gene, J gene, clone size, CDR3 protein, CDR3 DNA. The D gene is left open where the match is weak. Rows may omit the clone size; those that give it use once, few, many or a size class.

>-|TRBV29-1|TRBJ2-1|-
CSAHKRSYNEQFF
TGCAGCGCTCACAAGAGGTCCTACAATGAGCAGTTCTTC
>-|TRBV18|TRBJ1-2|-
CASRGQDYGYTF
TGTGCCAGTCGGGGACAAGACTATGGCTACACCTTC
>-|TRBV18|TRBJ2-5|-
CASSPYGYREETQYF
TGTGCCAGCTCACCCTATGGGTACAGGGAAGAGACCCAGTACTTC
>-|TRBV6-5|TRBJ2-7|-
CASRSDSSYEQYF
TGTGCCAGCAGATCAGACAGTTCCTACGAGCAGTACTTC
>-|TRBV7-9|TRBJ2-1|-
CASSRPGQGEFPYYNEQFF
TGTGCCAGCAGCCGTCCGGGACAAGGGGAGTTTCCCTACTACAATGAGCAGTTCTTC
>-|TRBV27|TRBJ2-3|-
CASSLPGDTQYF
TGTGCCAGCAGTTTACCCGGAGATACGCAGTATTTT
>-|TRBV30|TRBJ1-6|-
CAWSQGMNNSPLHF
TGTGCCTGGAGCCAGGGGATGAATAATTCACCCCTCCACTTT
>-|TRBV6-5|TRBJ2-5|-
CASSREGGETQYF
TGTGCCAGCAGCCGTGAGGGAGGAGAGACCCAGTACTTC
>TRBD2|TRBV27|TRBJ2-3|-
CASSLTWRSGNWGVIRVTDTQYF
TGTGCCAGCAGTTTAACGTGGAGGAGCGGGAATTGGGGGGTCATAAGGGTCACAGATACGCAGTATTTT
>-|TRBV5-1|TRBJ2-3|few
CASSLGTFLTDTQYF
TGCGCCAGCAGCCTAGGGACTTTTCTCACAGATACGCAGTATTTT
>TRBD2|TRBV7-3|TRBJ2-1|-
CASSPGLAGMNEQFF
TGTGCCAGCAGCCCGGGACTAGCGGGAATGAATGAGCAGTTCTTC
>TRBD1|TRBV18|TRBJ1-2|-
CASSSFSFRQGIRGYTF
TGTGCCAGCTCATCATTCTCGTTTAGACAGGGAATACGTGGCTACACCTTC
>-|TRBV5-1|TRBJ2-6|-
CASSSQGAGANGLTF
TGCGCCAGCAGCTCGCAAGGGGCTGGGGCCAACGGCCTGACTTTC
>TRBD2|TRBV29-1|TRBJ2-7|-
CSVEAPTGAGGGEQYF
TGCAGCGTTGAAGCCCCGACCGGCGCCGGGGGGGGCGAGCAGTACTTC
>-|TRBV9|TRBJ2-3|-
CASSVVPLASDTQYF
TGTGCCAGCAGCGTAGTTCCCCTAGCGTCAGATACGCAGTATTTT
>TRBD1|TRBV4-1|TRBJ2-7|-
CASSQEQGQQYF
TGCGCCAGCAGCCAAGAACAGGGGCAGCAGTACTTC
>TRBD2|TRBV7-9|TRBJ2-3|-
CASSLPAGPDTQYF
TGTGCCAGCAGCTTGCCAGCGGGACCAGATACGCAGTATTTT
>TRBD1|TRBV20-1|TRBJ2-7|-
CSVFPGGEQYF
TGCAGTGTGTTCCCAGGGGGCGAGCAGTACTTC
>TRBD2|TRBV4-3|TRBJ2-3|-
CASSQDPSGIRRGTDTQYF
TGCGCCAGCAGCCAAGATCCTAGCGGGATTCGGCGGGGAACAGATACGCAGTATTTT
>TRBD2|TRBV5-1|TRBJ2-1|-
CASSFASGSSYNEQFF
TGCGCCAGCAGCTTTGCAAGCGGGAGCTCCTACAATGAGCAGTTCTTC
>-|TRBV15|TRBJ2-7|-
CATSNLRGTASPYEQYF
TGTGCCACCAGCAATTTAAGGGGAACAGCTTCCCCCTACGAGCAGTACTTC
>TRBD2|TRBV19|TRBJ2-3|-
CASTPAGGRDTQYF
TGTGCCAGTACCCCAGCGGGGGGCAGAGATACGCAGTATTTT
>TRBD1|TRBV27|TRBJ2-5|-
CASSTRQGKETQYF
TGTGCCAGCAGTACCCGACAGGGCAAAGAGACCCAGTACTTC
>TRBD1|TRBV5-6|TRBJ2-7|-
CASSSTSNIGQGSEQYF
TGTGCCAGCAGCTCTACCTCGAATATTGGACAGGGGAGCGAGCAGTACTTC
>TRBD2|TRBV7-7|TRBJ2-1|-
CASSVTSGTHEQFF
TGTGCTAGCAGCGTGACTAGCGGGACTCATGAGCAGTTCTTC
>-|TRBV5-6|TRBJ2-6|-
CASSSGTYNGLTF
TGTGCCAGCAGCAGCGGGACATACAACGGCCTGACTTTC
>-|TRBV6-5|TRBJ1-5|-
CASSYSWTSNQPQHF
TGTGCCAGCAGTTACTCGTGGACAAGCAATCAGCCCCAGCATTTT
>TRBD1|TRBV11-2|TRBJ2-7|-
CASSPDRTGGVYEQYF
TGTGCCAGCAGCCCCGATCGGACAGGGGGTGTCTACGAGCAGTACTTC
>-|TRBV4-3|TRBJ2-5|-
CASSQAGKTGTQYF
TGCGCCAGCAGCCAAGCCGGGAAGACGGGGACCCAGTACTTC
>-|TRBV9|TRBJ1-3|-
CASSPTPGRVGGNTIYF
TGTGCCAGCAGCCCAACCCCCGGCAGGGTAGGTGGAAACACCATATATTTT
>-|TRBV11-3|TRBJ2-7|-
CASSLTGGQAHEQYF
TGTGCCAGCAGCTTAACGGGGGGACAGGCCCACGAGCAGTACTTC
>TRBD2|TRBV9|TRBJ2-7|-
CASSPGTSGSSLGYEQYF
TGTGCCAGCAGCCCGGGGACTAGCGGGAGTTCGTTGGGCTACGAGCAGTACTTC
>-|TRBV28|TRBJ1-2|few
CASSFNERGGNYGYTF
TGTGCCAGCAGTTTTAATGAGAGGGGGGGTAACTATGGCTACACCTTC
>-|TRBV11-2|TRBJ1-1|-
CASSLQGWTEAFF
TGTGCCAGCAGCTTACAGGGCTGGACTGAAGCTTTCTTT
>-|TRBV7-3|TRBJ2-5|-
CASSLTPSKYQETQYF
TGTGCCAGCAGCTTAACCCCTAGCAAGTACCAAGAGACCCAGTACTTC
>TRBD2|TRBV7-3|TRBJ2-1|once
CASSPQTSGVGEQFF
TGTGCCAGCAGCCCGCAGACTAGCGGGGTCGGCGAGCAGTTCTTC
>TRBD1|TRBV5-1|TRBJ2-7|-
CASSLESGGAFYEQYF
TGCGCCAGCAGCTTGGAATCAGGGGGCGCATTTTACGAGCAGTACTTC
>-|TRBV11-2|TRBJ2-1|-
CASSPRSPGLSSYNEQFF
TGTGCCAGCAGCCCCCGTAGCCCCGGGTTAAGCTCCTACAATGAGCAGTTCTTC
>TRBD2|TRBV7-9|TRBJ2-2|-
CASSLRGTSGGNTGELFF
TGTGCCAGCAGCTTACGGGGGACTAGCGGGGGCAACACCGGGGAGCTGTTTTTT
>-|TRBV18|TRBJ1-6|-
CASSPASGRGSGPLHF
TGTGCCAGCTCACCTGCCTCGGGGAGGGGAAGCGGACCCCTCCACTTT
>-|TRBV10-3|TRBJ1-2|-
CAITLEVQGNYGYTF
TGTGCCATCACCCTGGAAGTGCAGGGTAACTATGGCTACACCTTC
>-|TRBV5-1|TRBJ1-2|-
CASSGRGADYGYTF
TGCGCCAGCAGCGGGAGGGGGGCTGACTATGGCTACACCTTC
>-|TRBV7-2|TRBJ2-7|-
CASALGAHQNEQYF
TGTGCCAGCGCCTTGGGGGCCCATCAAAACGAGCAGTACTTC
>-|TRBV7-9|TRBJ1-1|-
CASSFPVSGTEAFF
TGTGCCAGCAGCTTCCCGGTATCCGGCACTGAAGCTTTCTTT
>-|TRBV27|TRBJ1-1|-
CASSSRRGDTEAFF
TGTGCCAGCAGCTCTCGGAGAGGCGACACTGAAGCTTTCTTT
>TRBD1|TRBV4-2|TRBJ1-2|-
CASSQAPTVTGKLLTNYGYTF
TGTGCCAGCAGCCAAGCCCCAACCGTGACAGGGAAACTCTTGACTAACTATGGCTACACCTTC
>-|TRBV2|TRBJ2-7|-
CASSRDTPYEQYF
TGTGCCAGCAGCCGGGACACCCCCTACGAGCAGTACTTC
>TRBD1|TRBV7-9|TRBJ1-2|-
CASSLEGPQGANGYTF
TGTGCCAGCAGCTTAGAGGGGCCCCAGGGGGCTAATGGCTACACCTTC
>TRBD1|TRBV5-5|TRBJ2-5|-
CASSLPRGETQYF
TGTGCCAGCAGCTTACCCAGGGGGGAGACCCAGTACTTC
>TRBD1|TRBV7-7|TRBJ2-3|-
CASSLGTGEIGTDTQYF
TGTGCTAGCAGCTTAGGAACAGGGGAGATTGGCACAGATACGCAGTATTTT
>TRBD2|TRBV7-3|TRBJ2-7|-
CASSSTGLAGDEQYF
TGTGCCAGCAGCTCAACCGGACTAGCGGGAGACGAGCAGTACTTC
>TRBD1|TRBV5-1|TRBJ2-1|-
CASLPGDRVHNEQFF
TGCGCCAGCCTCCCGGGGGACAGGGTACACAATGAGCAGTTCTTC
>-|TRBV7-6|TRBJ2-3|-
CASAGSFTDTQYF
TGTGCCAGCGCGGGGAGCTTCACAGATACGCAGTATTTT
>TRBD1|TRBV6-4|TRBJ1-5|-
CASSGGQGASYSNQPQHF
TGTGCCAGCAGTGGGGGACAGGGGGCTTCTTATAGCAATCAGCCCCAGCATTTT
>TRBD1|TRBV2|TRBJ1-2|-
CASNPGPGTGLLYGYTF
TGTGCCAGCAATCCGGGTCCGGGGACAGGTCTCCTCTATGGCTACACCTTC
>-|TRBV30|TRBJ2-5|-
CAWEQGLGETQYF
TGTGCCTGGGAACAGGGATTGGGAGAGACCCAGTACTTC